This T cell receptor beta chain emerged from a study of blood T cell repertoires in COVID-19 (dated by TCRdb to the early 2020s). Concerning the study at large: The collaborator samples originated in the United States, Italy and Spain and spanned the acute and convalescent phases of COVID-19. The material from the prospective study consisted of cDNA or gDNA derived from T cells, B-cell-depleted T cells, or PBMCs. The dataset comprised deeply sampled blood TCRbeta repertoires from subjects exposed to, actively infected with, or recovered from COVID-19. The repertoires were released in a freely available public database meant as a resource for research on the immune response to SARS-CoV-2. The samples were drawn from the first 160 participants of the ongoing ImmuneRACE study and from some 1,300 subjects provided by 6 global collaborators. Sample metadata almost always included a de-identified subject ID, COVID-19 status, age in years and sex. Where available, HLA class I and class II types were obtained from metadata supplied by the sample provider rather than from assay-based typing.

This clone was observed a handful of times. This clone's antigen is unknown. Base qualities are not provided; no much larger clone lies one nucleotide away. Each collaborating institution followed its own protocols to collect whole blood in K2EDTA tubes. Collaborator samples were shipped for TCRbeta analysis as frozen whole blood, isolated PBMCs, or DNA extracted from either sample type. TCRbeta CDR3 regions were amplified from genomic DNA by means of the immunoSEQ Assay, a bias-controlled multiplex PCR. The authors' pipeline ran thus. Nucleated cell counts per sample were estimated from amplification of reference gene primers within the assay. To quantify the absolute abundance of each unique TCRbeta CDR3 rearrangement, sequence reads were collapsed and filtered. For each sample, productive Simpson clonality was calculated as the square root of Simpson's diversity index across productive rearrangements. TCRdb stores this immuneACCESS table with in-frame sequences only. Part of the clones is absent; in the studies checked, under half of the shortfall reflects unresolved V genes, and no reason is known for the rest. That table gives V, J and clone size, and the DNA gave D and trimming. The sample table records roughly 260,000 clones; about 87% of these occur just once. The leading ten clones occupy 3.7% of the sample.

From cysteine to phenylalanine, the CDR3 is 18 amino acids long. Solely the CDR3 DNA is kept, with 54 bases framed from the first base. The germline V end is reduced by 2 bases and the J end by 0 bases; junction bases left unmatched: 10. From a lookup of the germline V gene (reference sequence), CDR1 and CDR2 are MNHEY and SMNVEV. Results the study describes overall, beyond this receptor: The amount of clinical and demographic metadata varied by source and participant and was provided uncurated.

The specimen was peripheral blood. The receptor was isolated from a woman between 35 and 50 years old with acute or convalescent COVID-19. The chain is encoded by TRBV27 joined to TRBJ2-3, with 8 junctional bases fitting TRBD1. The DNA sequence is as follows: TGTGCCAGCAGTTTACGATACAGGGACAGGCCAAGCACAGATACGCAGTATTTT. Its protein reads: CASSLRYRDRPSTDTQYF.